These 3 T cell receptor beta chains came from one sample sequenced in a study of technical replicates of blood from a few donors. The protocol was immunoSEQ multiplex PCR, while the TCRdb copy is restricted to in-frame clones and leaves out a portion. Altogether 74,000 or so clones are present, about nine tenths being singletons, with the ten largest covering over 0.35%. Specimen: T cells isolated from PBMCs. The receptors shown here come from a human donor in good health.

The rearrangement uses TRBV11-3 and TRBJ2-5; 7 positions match TRBD1. The germline gives CDR1 SGHNT, CDR2 YENEEA. V was pared by 5 bases and J by 5 bases, with 8 bases of the junction left unmatched. CDR3 length equals 14 residues. In DNA, the CDR3 is TGTGCCAGCAGCGAACACAGGGGAAGCGAGACCCAGTACTTC. Encoded protein: CASSEHRGSETQYF.

V and J are TRBV5-5 and TRBJ1-5; D gene ambiguous. V was clipped by 2 bases and J by 4 bases, with 13 bases between them. This CDR3 is built from 15 residues. Looked up from germline, CDR1 is SGHKS and CDR2 is YYEKEE (reference sequence). The CDR3 sequence: CASSFGAPPNQPQHF. The CDR3 DNA is TGTGCCAGCAGCTTCGGAGCTCCACCTAATCAGCCCCAGCATTTT.

The chain recombines TRBV7-3 with TRBJ1-5, with D uncertain. This CDR3 has 13 amino acids. V shed 1 base and J shed 6 bases, with 7 bases lying between them. Looked up from germline, CDR1 is SGHTA and CDR2 is FQGTGA. CDR3 sequence: CASSLMHGQPQHF. The DNA of the CDR3 is TGTGCCAGCAGCTTAATGCACGGTCAGCCCCAGCATTTT. The full variable domain, in which reference TRBV7-3 and TRBJ1-5 provide the parts outside the CDR3, is GAGVSQTPSNKVTEKGKYVELRCDPISGHTALYWYRQSLGQGPEFLIYFQGTGAADDSGLPNDRFFAVRPEGSVSTLKIQRTERGDSAVYLCASSLMHGQPQHFGDGTRLSIL.